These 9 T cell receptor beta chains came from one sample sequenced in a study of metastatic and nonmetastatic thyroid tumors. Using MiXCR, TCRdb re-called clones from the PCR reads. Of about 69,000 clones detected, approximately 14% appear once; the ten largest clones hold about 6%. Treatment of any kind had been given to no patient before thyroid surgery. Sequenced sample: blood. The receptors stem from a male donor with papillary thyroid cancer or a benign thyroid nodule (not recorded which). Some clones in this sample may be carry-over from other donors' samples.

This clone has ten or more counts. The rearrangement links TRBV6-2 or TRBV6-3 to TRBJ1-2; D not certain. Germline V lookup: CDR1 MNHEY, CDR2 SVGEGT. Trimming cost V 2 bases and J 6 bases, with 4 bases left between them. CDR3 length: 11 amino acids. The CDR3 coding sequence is TGTGCCAGCAGTTACAGGGATGGCTACACCTTC. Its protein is CASSYRDGYTF.

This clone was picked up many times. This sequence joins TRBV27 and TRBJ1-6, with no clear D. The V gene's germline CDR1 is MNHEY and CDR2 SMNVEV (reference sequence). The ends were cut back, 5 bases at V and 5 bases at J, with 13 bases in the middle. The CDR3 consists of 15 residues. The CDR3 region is CASSPRRQDNSPLHF. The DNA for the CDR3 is TGTGCCAGCAGTCCCCGTAGACAAGATAATTCACCCCTCCACTTT.

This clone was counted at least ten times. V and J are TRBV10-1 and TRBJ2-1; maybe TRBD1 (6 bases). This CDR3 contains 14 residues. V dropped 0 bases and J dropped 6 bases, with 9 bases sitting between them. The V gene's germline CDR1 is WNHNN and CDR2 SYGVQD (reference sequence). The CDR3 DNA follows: TGCGCCAGCAGTGAGTCCTCAGGGGCCAATGAGCAGTTCTTC. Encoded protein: CASSESSGANEQFF.

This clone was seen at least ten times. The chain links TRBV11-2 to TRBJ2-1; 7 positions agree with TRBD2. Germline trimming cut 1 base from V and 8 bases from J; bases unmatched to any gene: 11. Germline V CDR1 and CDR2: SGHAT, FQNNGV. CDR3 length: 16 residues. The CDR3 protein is CASSLGYYGGSDEQFF. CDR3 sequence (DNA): TGTGCCAGCAGCTTAGGTTATTATGGCGGGAGCGATGAGCAGTTCTTC.

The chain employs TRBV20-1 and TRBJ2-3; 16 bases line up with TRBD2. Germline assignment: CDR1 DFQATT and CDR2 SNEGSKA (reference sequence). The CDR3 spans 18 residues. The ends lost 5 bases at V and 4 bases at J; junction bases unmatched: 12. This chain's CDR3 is CSAGEGLAGGFGADTQYF. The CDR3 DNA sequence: TGCAGTGCTGGGGAGGGACTAGCGGGAGGGTTTGGCGCAGATACGCAGTATTTT.

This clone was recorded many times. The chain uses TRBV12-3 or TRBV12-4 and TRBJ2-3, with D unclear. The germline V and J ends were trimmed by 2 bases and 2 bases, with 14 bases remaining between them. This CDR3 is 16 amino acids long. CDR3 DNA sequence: TGTGCCAGCAGTTTATGGATGGCGGAGAACACAGATACGCAGTATTTT. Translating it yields CASSLWMAENTDTQYF.

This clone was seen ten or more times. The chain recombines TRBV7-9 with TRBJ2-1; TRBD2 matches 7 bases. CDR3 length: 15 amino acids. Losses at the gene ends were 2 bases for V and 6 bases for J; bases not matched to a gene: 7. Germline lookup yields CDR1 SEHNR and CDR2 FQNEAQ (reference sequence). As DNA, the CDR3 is TGTGCCAGCAGCTTATTGGGGGGAGGGCTCAATGAGCAGTTCTTC. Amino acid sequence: CASSLLGGGLNEQFF.

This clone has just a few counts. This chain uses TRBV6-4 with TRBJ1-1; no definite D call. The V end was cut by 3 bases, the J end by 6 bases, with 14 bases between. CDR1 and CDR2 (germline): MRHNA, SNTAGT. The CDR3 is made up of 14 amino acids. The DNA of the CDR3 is TGTGCCAGCAGTGATGGCACAGCAAGGTCTGAAGCTTTCTTT. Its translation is CASSDGTARSEAFF.

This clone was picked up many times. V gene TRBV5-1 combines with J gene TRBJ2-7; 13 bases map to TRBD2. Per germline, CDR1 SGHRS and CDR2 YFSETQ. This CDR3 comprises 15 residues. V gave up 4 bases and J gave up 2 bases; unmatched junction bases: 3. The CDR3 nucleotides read TGCGCCAGCAGCGCCGGGACTAGCGGGACCTACGAGCAGTACTTC. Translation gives CASSAGTSGTYEQYF.